The 14 T cell receptor beta chains presented below share a single source sample, sequenced in a study of molecular identifiers for immune sequencing clone quantification. MiXCR was run by TCRdb on the PCR reads, yielding one entry per CDR3 protein. This sample yields about 640,000 distinct CDR3 sequences, of which 15% to 20% are seen a single time; about 0.9% belongs to the top ten. Sequencing input: naive CD8+ T cells from blood, with Jurkat cell RNA spiked in. Subset meaning: FACS-sorted CD8+CD4-CCR7+CD45RA+ naive T cells. The receptor set was obtained from a human donor in good health. Some libraries in this study had Jurkat cell RNA spiked in.

The chain combines TRBV2 with TRBJ2-3, with D possibly called TRBD1 or TRBD2 (5 bases each). CDR3 length equals 20 residues. Germline V gene lookup returns CDR1 SNHLY and CDR2 FYNNEI. V was shortened by 2 bases and J by 3 bases, with 27 bases between the two germline ends. For the CDR3, the DNA is TGTGCCAGCAGTGAAAGGGCCCTGGCACCAGGGCGGGTGAGGACAGATACGCAGTATTTT. It encodes CASSERALAPGRVRTDTQYF.

This clonotype has ten or more counts. The genes are TRBV5-1 and TRBJ2-7; TRBD2 agrees at 7 bases. The germline V gene has CDR1 SGHRS and CDR2 YFSETQ. This CDR3 region has 14 residues. After removal of 3 bases from V and 3 bases from J, the junction contained 6 bases not matched to a gene. The CDR3, as DNA: TGCGCCAGCAGCTCGCCGGGACTAAGCTACGAGCAGTACTTC. This gives the protein CASSSPGLSYEQYF.

The table lists this clonotype with many counts. The gene calls are TRBV5-8 and TRBJ2-2; TRBD1 matches 8 bases. CDR3 length: 16 residues. V lost 3 bases, J lost 6 bases, and 10 bases stayed unmatched. CDR1 SGHTS and CDR2 YDEGEE come from the germline V gene. The CDR3 is CASSSQPGGSAGELFF. CDR3 DNA: TGTGCCAGCAGCTCGCAACCAGGGGGCTCGGCCGGGGAGCTGTTTTTT.

This clonotype was recorded many times. This chain uses TRBV7-3 with TRBJ2-5; TRBD2 is a possible D gene (6 bases). Germline lookup yields CDR1 SGHTA and CDR2 FQGTGA. The CDR3 is 15 residues long. V was shortened by 1 base and J by 2 bases, with 11 bases between the two germline ends. CDR3 nucleotides: TGTGCCAGCAGCTTAATTGGGGGGTGGCAAGAGACCCAGTACTTC. As protein: CASSLIGGWQETQYF.

The sample holds many counts of this clonotype. V is TRBV7-2 and J is TRBJ1-5, with 8 bases lining up with TRBD1. This CDR3 is built from 17 residues. J lost 0 bases, V lost 5 bases, and 9 bases had no gene match. The germline gives CDR1 SGHTA, CDR2 FQGNSA. The CDR3 DNA is TGTGCCAGCAGCCTATGGGACAGGACGAATAGCAATCAGCCCCAGCATTTT. Its protein is CASSLWDRTNSNQPQHF.

Notes on this clonotype: This may come from a read error, since a much larger clone is one base off. The rearrangement joins TRBV28 to TRBJ2-6; 10 positions match TRBD1. The CDR3 spans 17 residues. Unmatched junction bases numbered 10, after V lost 6 bases and J lost 5 bases. Per the germline V gene, CDR1 is MDHEN and CDR2 is SYDVKM. CDR3 coding DNA: TGTGCCAGCAGGACCGGGACAGGGGCCACCAGGGCCAACGTCCTGACTTTC. This encodes CASRTGTGATRANVLTF.

The gene calls are TRBV5-6 and TRBJ1-2; 7 bases fit TRBD1. CDR1 and CDR2 (germline): SGHDT, YYEEEE. There are 15 residues in the CDR3. Trimming removed 3 bases from V and 4 bases from J; junction bases left unmatched: 9. The CDR3 DNA reads as TGTGCCAGCAGCTCTAGGACAGGATGGGGCTATGGCTACACCTTC. Translated: CASSSRTGWGYGYTF.

This clonotype was detected ten times or more. The chain employs TRBV7-6 and TRBJ2-3; 14 nucleotides line up with TRBD2. The germline V gene has CDR1 SGHVS and CDR2 FNYEAQ. This CDR3 spans 17 amino acids. With 4 bases clipped from V and 4 bases from J, the junction kept 7 bases outside the gene matches. Written as DNA, the CDR3 is TGTGCCAGCAGCTCCGAGACTAGCGGGGGGGGCGCAGATACGCAGTATTTT. Its protein product is CASSSETSGGGADTQYF.

This rearrangement joins TRBV27 to TRBJ2-1; D gene unclear. The germline gives CDR1 MNHEY, CDR2 SMNVEV (reference sequence). The CDR3 spans 16 residues. Between the trimmed V and J ends, which lost 1 base and 0 bases, there was a span of 10 bases. CDR3 residues: CASSLLVAGSYNEQFF. The CDR3 coding sequence is TGTGCCAGCAGTTTATTGGTAGCTGGCTCCTACAATGAGCAGTTCTTC.

This chain uses TRBV6-2 or TRBV6-3 with TRBJ2-3; 14 bases are shared with TRBD2. Losses at the gene ends were 5 bases for V and 3 bases for J; bases not matched to a gene: 7. CDR1 is MNHEY, CDR2 SVGEGT, per germline. The length of the CDR3 is 17 residues. The CDR3 region has the DNA TGTGCCAGCAGTCTCACGACTAGCGGGGGGGATACAGATACGCAGTATTTT. This encodes CASSLTTSGGDTDTQYF.

V and J are TRBV3-1 and TRBJ2-5; 14 bases are a match to TRBD2. The ends lost 1 base at V and 4 bases at J; junction bases unmatched: 5. The CDR3 extends over 17 amino acids. The germline V gene encodes CDR1 LGHDT and CDR2 YNNKEL (reference sequence). The CDR3 nucleotides are TGTGCCAGCAGCCAAGGACTAGCGGGGGGGCAGGTAGAGACCCAGTACTTC. This sequence encodes CASSQGLAGGQVETQYF.

This clonotype was seen repeatedly, ten times or more. The chain recombines TRBV10-1 with TRBJ2-3; D is perhaps TRBD1 (6 bases). Germline V gene lookup returns CDR1 WNHNN and CDR2 SYGVQD (reference sequence). CDR3 length equals 16 residues. V lost 4 bases and J lost 3, with 17 bases in between. CDR3 region: CASSAVRTELTDTQYF. In nucleotides, the CDR3 is TGCGCCAGCAGTGCAGTTCGGACAGAGCTGACAGATACGCAGTATTTT.

A few counts support this clonotype. The chain recombines TRBV25-1 with TRBJ1-5; D is undetermined. The germline V gene has CDR1 MGHDK and CDR2 SYGVNS. V was clipped by 3 bases and J by 7 bases, with 16 bases between them. The CDR3 has 15 amino acids. DNA of the CDR3: TGTGCCAGCAGTGACCTCCATCGGGGTAGACAGCCCCAGCATTTT. Translating gives CASSDLHRGRQPQHF.

At least ten counts were recorded for this clonotype. The chain employs TRBV6-4 and TRBJ2-7; no definite D call. Germline V lookup: CDR1 MRHNA, CDR2 SNTAGT. V shed 8 bases and J shed 3 bases, with 5 bases lying between them. The CDR3 has 10 residues. The CDR3, as DNA: TGTGCCAGCGCCGACTACGAGCAGTACTTC. It specifies CASADYEQYF.